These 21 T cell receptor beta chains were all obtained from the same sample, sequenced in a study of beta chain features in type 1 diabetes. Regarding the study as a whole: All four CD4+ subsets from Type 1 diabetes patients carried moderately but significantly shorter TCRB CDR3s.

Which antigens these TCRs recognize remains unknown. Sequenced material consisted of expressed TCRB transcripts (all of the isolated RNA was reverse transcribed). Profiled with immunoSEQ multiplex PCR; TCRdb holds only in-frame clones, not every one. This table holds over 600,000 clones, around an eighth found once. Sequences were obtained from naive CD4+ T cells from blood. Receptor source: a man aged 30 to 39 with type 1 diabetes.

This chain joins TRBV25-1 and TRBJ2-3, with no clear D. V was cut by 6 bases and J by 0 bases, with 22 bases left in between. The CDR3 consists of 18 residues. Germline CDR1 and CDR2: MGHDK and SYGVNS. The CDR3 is CASRPRALGLTSTDTQYF. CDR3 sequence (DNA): TGTGCCAGCAGACCTAGGGCCCTTGGGCTAACAAGCACAGATACGCAGTATTTT.

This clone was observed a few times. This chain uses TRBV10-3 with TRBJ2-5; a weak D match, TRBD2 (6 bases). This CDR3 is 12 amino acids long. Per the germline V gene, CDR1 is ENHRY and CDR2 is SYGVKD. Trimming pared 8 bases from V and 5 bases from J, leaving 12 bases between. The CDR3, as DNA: TGTGCCATCGCCCTTGGGGGGGAGACCCAGTACTTC. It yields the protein CAIALGGETQYF.

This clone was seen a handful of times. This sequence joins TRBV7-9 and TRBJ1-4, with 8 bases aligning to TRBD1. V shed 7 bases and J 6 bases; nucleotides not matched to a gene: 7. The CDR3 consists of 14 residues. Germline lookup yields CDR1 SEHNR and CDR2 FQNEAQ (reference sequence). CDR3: CASTGDRGHEKLFF. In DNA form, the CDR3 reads TGTGCCAGCACCGGAGACAGGGGTCATGAAAAACTGTTTTTT. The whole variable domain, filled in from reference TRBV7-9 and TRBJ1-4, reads DTGVSQNPRHKITKRGQNVTFRCDPISEHNRLYWYRQTLGQGPEFLTYFQNEAQLEKSRLLSDRFSAERPKGSFSTLEIQRTEQGDSAMYLCASTGDRGHEKLFFGSGTQLSVL.

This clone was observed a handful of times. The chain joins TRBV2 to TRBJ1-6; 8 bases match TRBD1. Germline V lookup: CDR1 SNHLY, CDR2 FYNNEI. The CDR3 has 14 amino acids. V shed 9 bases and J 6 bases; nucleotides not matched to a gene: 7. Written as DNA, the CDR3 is TGTGCCAGTGGCGACAGGGGCGGTAATTCACCCCTCCACTTT. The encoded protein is CASGDRGGNSPLHF.

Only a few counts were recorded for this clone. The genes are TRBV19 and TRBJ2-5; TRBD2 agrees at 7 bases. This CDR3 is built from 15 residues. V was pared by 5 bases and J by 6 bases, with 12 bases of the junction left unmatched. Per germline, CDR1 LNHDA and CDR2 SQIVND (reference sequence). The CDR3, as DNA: TGTGCCAGTAGTGTCGCAACTAGCGCTGATAAGACCCAGTACTTC. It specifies CASSVATSADKTQYF. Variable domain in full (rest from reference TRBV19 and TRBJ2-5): DGGITQSPKYLFRKEGQNVTLSCEQNLNHDAMYWYRQDPGQGLRLIYYSQIVNDFQKGDIAEGYSVSREKKESFPLTVTSAQKNPTAFYLCASSVATSADKTQYFGPGTRLLVL.

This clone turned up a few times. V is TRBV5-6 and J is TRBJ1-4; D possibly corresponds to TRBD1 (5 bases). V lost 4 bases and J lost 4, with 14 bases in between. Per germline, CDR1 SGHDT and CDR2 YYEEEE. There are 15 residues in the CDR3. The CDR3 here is CASSGLAGLNEKLFF. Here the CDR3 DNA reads TGTGCCAGCAGCGGCCTGGCGGGGCTTAATGAAAAACTGTTTTTT.

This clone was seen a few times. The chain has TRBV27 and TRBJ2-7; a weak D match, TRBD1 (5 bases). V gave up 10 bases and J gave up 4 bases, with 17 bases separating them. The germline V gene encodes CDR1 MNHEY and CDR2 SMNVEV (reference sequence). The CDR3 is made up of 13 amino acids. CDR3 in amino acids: CATRDTEWYEQYF. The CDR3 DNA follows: TGTGCCACCAGGGATACCGAGTGGTACGAGCAGTACTTC.

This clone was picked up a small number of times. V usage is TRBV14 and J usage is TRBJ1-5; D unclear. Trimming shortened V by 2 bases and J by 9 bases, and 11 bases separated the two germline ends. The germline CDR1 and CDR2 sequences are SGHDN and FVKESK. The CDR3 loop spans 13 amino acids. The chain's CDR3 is CASSQNEVGPQHF. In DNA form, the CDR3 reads TGTGCCAGCAGCCAAAATGAGGTTGGGCCCCAGCATTTT.

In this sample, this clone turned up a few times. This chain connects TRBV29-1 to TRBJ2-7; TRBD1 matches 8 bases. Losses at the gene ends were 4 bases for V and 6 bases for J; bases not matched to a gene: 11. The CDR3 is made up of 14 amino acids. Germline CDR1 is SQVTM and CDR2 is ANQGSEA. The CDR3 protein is CSVGKDRALLEQYF. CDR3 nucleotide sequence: TGCAGCGTTGGAAAGGACAGGGCCCTTCTCGAGCAGTACTTC.

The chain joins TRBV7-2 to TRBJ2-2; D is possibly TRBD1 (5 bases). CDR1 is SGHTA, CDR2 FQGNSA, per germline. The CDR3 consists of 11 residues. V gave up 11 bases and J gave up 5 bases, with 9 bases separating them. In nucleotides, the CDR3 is TGTGCCTCCTCAGGGACCGGGGAGCTGTTTTTT. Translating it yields CASSGTGELFF.

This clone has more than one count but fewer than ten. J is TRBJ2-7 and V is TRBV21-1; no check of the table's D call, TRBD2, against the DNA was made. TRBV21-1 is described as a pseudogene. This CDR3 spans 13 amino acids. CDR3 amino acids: CASSRGDPYEQYF. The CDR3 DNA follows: TGTGCCAGCAGTCGCGGGGATCCCTACGAGCAGTACTTC.

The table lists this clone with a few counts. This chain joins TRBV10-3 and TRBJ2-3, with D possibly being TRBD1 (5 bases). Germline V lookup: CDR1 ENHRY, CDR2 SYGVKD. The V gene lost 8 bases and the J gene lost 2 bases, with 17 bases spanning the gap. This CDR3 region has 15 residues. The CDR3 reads CAIGGARALTDTQYF. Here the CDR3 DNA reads TGTGCCATCGGTGGAGCCAGGGCCCTCACAGATACGCAGTATTTT.

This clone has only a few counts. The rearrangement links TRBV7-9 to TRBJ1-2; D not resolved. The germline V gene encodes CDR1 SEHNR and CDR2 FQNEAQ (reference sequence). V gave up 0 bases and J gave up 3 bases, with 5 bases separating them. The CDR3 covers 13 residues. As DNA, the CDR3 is TGTGCCAGCAGCTTAGCGGCTTACTATGGCTACACCTTC. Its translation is CASSLAAYYGYTF. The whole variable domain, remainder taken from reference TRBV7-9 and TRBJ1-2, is DTGVSQNPRHKITKRGQNVTFRCDPISEHNRLYWYRQTLGQGPEFLTYFQNEAQLEKSRLLSDRFSAERPKGSFSTLEIQRTEQGDSAMYLCASSLAAYYGYTFGSGTRLTVV.

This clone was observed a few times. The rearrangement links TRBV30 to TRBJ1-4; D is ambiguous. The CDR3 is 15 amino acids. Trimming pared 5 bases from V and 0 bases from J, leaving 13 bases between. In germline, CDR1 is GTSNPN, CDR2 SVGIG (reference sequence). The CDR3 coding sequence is TGTGCCTGGGCAGACCTGGTAACAACTAATGAAAAACTGTTTTTT. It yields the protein CAWADLVTTNEKLFF.

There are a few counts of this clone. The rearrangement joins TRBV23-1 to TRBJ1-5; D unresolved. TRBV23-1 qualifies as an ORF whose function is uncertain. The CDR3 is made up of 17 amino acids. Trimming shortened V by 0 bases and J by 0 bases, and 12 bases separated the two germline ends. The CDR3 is CASSQSVLVYSNQPQHF. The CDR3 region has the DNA TGCGCCAGCAGTCAATCGGTACTGGTCTATAGCAATCAGCCCCAGCATTTT.

The CDR3 loop reads CASSKDGVPYGYTF. The DNA of the CDR3 is TGTGCCAGTAGCAAGGACGGAGTACCTTATGGCTACACCTTC. V and J are TRBV19 and TRBJ1-2; D ambiguous. Germline CDR1 reads LNHDA; CDR2 reads SQIVND (reference sequence). The CDR3 sequence is 14 residues long. The germline V and J ends were trimmed by 6 bases and 5 bases, with 16 bases remaining between them.

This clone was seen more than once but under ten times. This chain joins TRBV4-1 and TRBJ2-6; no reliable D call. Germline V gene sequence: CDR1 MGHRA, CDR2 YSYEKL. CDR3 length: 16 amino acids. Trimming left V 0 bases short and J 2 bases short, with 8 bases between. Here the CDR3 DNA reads TGCGCCAGCAGCCAAGATCCCAGCCCTGGGGCCAACGTCCTGACTTTC. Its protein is CASSQDPSPGANVLTF.

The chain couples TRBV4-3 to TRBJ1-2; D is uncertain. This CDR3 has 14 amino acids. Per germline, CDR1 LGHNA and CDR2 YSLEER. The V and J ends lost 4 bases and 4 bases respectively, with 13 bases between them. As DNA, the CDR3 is TGCGCCAGCAGCCCCTTAGACGGAAGCTATGGCTACACCTTC. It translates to CASSPLDGSYGYTF.

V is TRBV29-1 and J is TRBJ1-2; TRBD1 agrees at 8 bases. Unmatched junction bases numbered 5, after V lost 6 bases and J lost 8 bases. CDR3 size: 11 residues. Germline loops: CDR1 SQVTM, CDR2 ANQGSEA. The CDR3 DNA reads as TGCAGCGTCCCGACAGGGGACGGCTACACCTTC. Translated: CSVPTGDGYTF.

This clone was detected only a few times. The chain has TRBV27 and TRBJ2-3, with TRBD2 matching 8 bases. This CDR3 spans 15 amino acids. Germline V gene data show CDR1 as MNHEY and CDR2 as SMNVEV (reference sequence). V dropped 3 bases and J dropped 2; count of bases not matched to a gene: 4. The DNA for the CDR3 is TGTGCCAGCAGTTTCACTAGCGGTCCCACAGATACGCAGTATTTT. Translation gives CASSFTSGPTDTQYF.

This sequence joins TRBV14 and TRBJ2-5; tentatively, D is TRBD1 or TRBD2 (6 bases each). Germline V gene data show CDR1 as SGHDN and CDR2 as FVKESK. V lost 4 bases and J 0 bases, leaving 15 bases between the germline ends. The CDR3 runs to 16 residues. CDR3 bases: TGTGCCAGCAGCCTGCGGACAGCTAGCGACCAAGAGACCCAGTACTTC. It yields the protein CASSLRTASDQETQYF.